The 12 T cell receptor beta chains reported below all come from one sample, sequenced in a study of response to subunit inactivated influenza vaccine. TCRdb re-derived calls from the RT-PCR reads in MiXCR, one entry per CDR3 protein. The sample carries a few hundred thousand distinct CDR3 sequences, 12% to 15% recorded once. The input for sequencing was PBMCs from blood, taken roughly 13 days after vaccination. These receptors were taken from a man aged 50-60 years who received an inactivated influenza vaccine.

This clonotype was counted a few times. The CDR3 bases are TGCGCCAGCAGAGGGGCGGACTTAGATACGCAGTATTTT. Encoded protein: CASRGADLDTQYF. V and J are TRBV4-1 and TRBJ2-3; D possibly uses TRBD1 or TRBD2 (5 bases each). Germline assignment: CDR1 MGHRA and CDR2 YSYEKL. The CDR3 length is 13 residues. V gave up 6 bases and J gave up 5 bases, with 12 bases separating them.

J is TRBJ2-1 and V is TRBV4-3; D assignment may be TRBD1 or TRBD2 (6 bases each). The CDR3 runs 15 residues. The germline V gene has CDR1 LGHNA and CDR2 YSLEER. V lost 5 bases, J lost 4 bases, and 15 bases lay in between. In nucleotides, the CDR3 is TGCGCCAGCAGCGGGGGGCTTCTCGCTTACAATGAGCAGTTCTTC. Its protein is CASSGGLLAYNEQFF.

This clonotype was seen a handful of times. The rearrangement joins TRBV9 to TRBJ2-2; TRBD2 agrees at 10 bases. Germline loops: CDR1 SGDLS, CDR2 YYNGEE. J lost 5 bases, V lost 0 bases, and 7 bases had no gene match. The CDR3 spans 17 residues. As DNA, the CDR3 is TGTGCCAGCAGCGTAGAACCTAGCGGGAGAAGTACCGGGGAGCTGTTTTTT. Translating gives CASSVEPSGRSTGELFF.

This clonotype was seen repeatedly, ten times or more. The V gene is TRBV5-1, the J gene TRBJ2-7, with 8 bases lining up with TRBD1. The CDR3 runs 14 residues. J gave up 1 base and V 4 bases, and 4 bases lay outside the gene matches. Germline loops: CDR1 SGHRS, CDR2 YFSETQ. CDR3 loop: CASSSGQGSYEQYF. The CDR3, as DNA: TGCGCCAGCAGCAGTGGACAGGGTTCCTACGAGCAGTACTTC.

This clonotype was seen more than once but under ten times. J is TRBJ2-7 and V is TRBV20-1; D gene ambiguous. V was clipped by 0 bases and J by 4 bases, with 16 bases between them. The germline V gene has CDR1 DFQATT and CDR2 SNEGSKA (reference sequence). This CDR3 has 15 amino acids. CDR3: CSARDITVNLYEQYF. CDR3 nucleotides: TGCAGTGCTAGAGATATCACAGTAAATCTTTACGAGCAGTACTTC.

V usage is TRBV5-4 and J usage is TRBJ2-5, with 7 bases that match TRBD2. Germline-derived CDR1 and CDR2 are SGHNT and YYREEE (reference sequence). J lost 5 bases, V lost 0 bases, and 7 bases had no gene match. This CDR3 has 15 residues. The CDR3 protein is CASSLDRISGETQYF. CDR3 nucleotide sequence: TGTGCCAGCAGCTTGGACAGAATTAGCGGGGAGACCCAGTACTTC. Complete variable domain (other parts from reference TRBV5-4 and TRBJ2-5): ETGVTQSPTHLIKTRGQQVTLRCSSQSGHNTVSWYQQALGQGPQFIFQYYREEENGRGNFPPRFSGLQFPNYSSELNVNALELDDSALYLCASSLDRISGETQYFGPGTRLLVL.

This clonotype was counted many times. The chain links TRBV7-6 to TRBJ2-2, with 9 bases aligning to TRBD1. Looked up from germline, CDR1 is SGHVS and CDR2 is FNYEAQ. CDR3 length: 15 residues. The V gene end was trimmed by 5 bases and the J gene end by 5 bases; junction bases not matched to a gene: 6. For the CDR3, the DNA is TGTGCCAGCAGCCGGACAGGGGCAAATACCGGGGAGCTGTTTTTT. Amino acid sequence: CASSRTGANTGELFF.

In this sample, this clonotype turned up a few times. This sequence joins TRBV3-1 and TRBJ2-1; D call uncertain. Germline-derived CDR1 and CDR2 are LGHDT and YNNKEL (reference sequence). This CDR3 is built from 14 residues. V gave up 0 bases and J gave up 3 bases, with 6 bases separating them. The CDR3 DNA sequence: TGTGCCAGCAGCCAAGAGCTCGACTACAATGAGCAGTTCTTC. This codes for CASSQELDYNEQFF.

CDR3 bases: TGCGCCAGTAACACAGGGAGCCAAGAGACCCAGTACTTC. Translation gives CASNTGSQETQYF. J is TRBJ2-5 and V is TRBV5-1; D might be TRBD1 (6 bases). The CDR3 contains 13 residues. The germline V gene encodes CDR1 SGHRS and CDR2 YFSETQ. Trimming stripped 8 bases from V and 1 base from J, with 12 bases between.

The chain links TRBV7-8 to TRBJ1-4; no clear D. This CDR3 comprises 11 residues. The V and J ends lost 1 base and 8 bases respectively, with 2 bases between them. Germline V gives CDR1 SGHVS, CDR2 FQNEAQ. Written as DNA, the CDR3 is TGTGCCAGCAGCTTAGTCGAAAAACTGTTTTTT. Translation: CASSLVEKLFF.

V gene TRBV20-1 combines with J gene TRBJ2-2, with 7 bases aligning to TRBD1. Germline V gene sequence: CDR1 DFQATT, CDR2 SNEGSKA (reference sequence). The junction had 7 bases not matched to a gene; V was cut back by 6 bases and J by 0 bases. This CDR3 comprises 15 residues. CDR3 DNA sequence: TGCAGTGCCCAAGGGGGCGCGTCGAACACCGGGGAGCTGTTTTTT. Translation gives CSAQGGASNTGELFF.

The chain links TRBV28 to TRBJ2-1, with 8 bases matching TRBD2. V dropped 8 bases and J dropped 7; count of bases not matched to a gene: 16. Germline values: CDR1 MDHEN, CDR2 SYDVKM. This CDR3 region has 16 residues. For the CDR3, the DNA is TGTGCCAGCCTCCCTAGCTCGGGAGGGCCCACAAATGAGCAGTTCTTC. It translates to CASLPSSGGPTNEQFF.